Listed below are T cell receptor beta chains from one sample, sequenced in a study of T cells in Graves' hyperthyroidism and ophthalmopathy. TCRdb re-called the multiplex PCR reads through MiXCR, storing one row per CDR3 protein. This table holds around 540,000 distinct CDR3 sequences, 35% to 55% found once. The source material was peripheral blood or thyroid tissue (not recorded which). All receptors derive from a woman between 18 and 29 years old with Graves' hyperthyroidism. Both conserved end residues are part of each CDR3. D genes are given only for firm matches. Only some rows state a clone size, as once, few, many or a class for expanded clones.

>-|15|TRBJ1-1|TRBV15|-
TGTGCCACCAGCAGCTCAAGTCGGGTAAACACTGAAGCTTTCTTT
CATSSSSRVNTEAFF
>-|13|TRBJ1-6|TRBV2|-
TGTGCCAGCAGTTTCTTGAGGAATTCACCCCTCCACTTT
CASSFLRNSPLHF
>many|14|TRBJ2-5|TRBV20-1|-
TGCAGTGCTAGAGCAGGGCGGGTGGGGGAGACCCAGTACTTC
CSARAGRVGETQYF
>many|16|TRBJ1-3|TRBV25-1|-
TGTGCCAGCAGTGAATTGGCAGGAGGCTCTGGAAACACCATATATTTT
CASSELAGGSGNTIYF
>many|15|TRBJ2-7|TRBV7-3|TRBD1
TGTGCCAGCAGCTTAAGAGCGGACAGGGGCCACGAGCAGTACTTC
CASSLRADRGHEQYF
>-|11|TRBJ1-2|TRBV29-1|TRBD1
TGCAGCCAAACAGGGGCTTATGGCTACACCTTC
CSQTGAYGYTF
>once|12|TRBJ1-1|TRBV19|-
TGTGCCAGTTGGATACCGAACACTGAAGCTTTCTTT
CASWIPNTEAFF
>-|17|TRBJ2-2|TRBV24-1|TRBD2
TGTGCCACCAGTGGGACCACTGGACTAGCGGACACCGGGGAGCTGTTTTTT
CATSGTTGLADTGELFF
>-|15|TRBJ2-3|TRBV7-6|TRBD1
TGTGCCAGCAGCTCACAGGGGGTCGGCACAGATACGCAGTATTTT
CASSSQGVGTDTQYF
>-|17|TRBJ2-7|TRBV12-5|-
TGTGCTAGTGGTTCCCCTCTGACGGGAGCGGATCAGCACGAGCAGTACTTC
CASGSPLTGADQHEQYF
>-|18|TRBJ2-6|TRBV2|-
TGTGCCAGCAATACCAAAATGTGGGGGGCGGGGGGGGCCAACGTCCTGACTTTC
CASNTKMWGAGGANVLTF
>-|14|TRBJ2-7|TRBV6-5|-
TGTGCCAGTCGAACCTCCGGGCTAGCAGCCGAGCAGTACTTC
CASRTSGLAAEQYF
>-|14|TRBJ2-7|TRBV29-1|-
TGCAGCGTTGAAGATACAGGGTGGCCCTACGAGCAGTACTTC
CSVEDTGWPYEQYF
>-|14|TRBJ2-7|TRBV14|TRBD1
TGTGCCAGCAGCCCCGAGGACAGGGAGTTCGAGCAGTACTTC
CASSPEDREFEQYF
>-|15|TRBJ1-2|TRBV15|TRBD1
TGTGCCACCAGCCTACCCCGGGACAGGGAACGGGGCTACACCTTC
CATSLPRDRERGYTF
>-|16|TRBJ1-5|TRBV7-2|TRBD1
TGTGCCAGCAGCCTAAGGACAGGGGCAATCAATCAGCCCCAGCATTTT
CASSLRTGAINQPQHF
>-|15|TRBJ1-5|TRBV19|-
TGTGCCAGTAGTCCAGGACGGACTAGCAATCGGCCCCAGCATTTT
CASSPGRTSNRPQHF
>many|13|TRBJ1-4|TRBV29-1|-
TGCAGCGTTGAGACCCAAACTAATGAAAAACTGTTTTTT
CSVETQTNEKLFF
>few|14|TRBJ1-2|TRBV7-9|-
TGTGCCAGCGCCCTGACGACGGGCAACTATGGCTACACCTTC
CASALTTGNYGYTF
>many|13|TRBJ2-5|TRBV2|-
TGTGCCAGCAATCGGGTTACCTTCGAGACCCAGTACTTC
CASNRVTFETQYF
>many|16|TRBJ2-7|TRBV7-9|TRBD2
TGTGCCAGCACGCGGCATCCGTGGACTAGATCCTACGAGCAGTACTTC
CASTRHPWTRSYEQYF
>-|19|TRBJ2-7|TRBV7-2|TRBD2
TGTGCCAGCAGCCCACCTGGCGGACTAGCGGTGAGAGGGGGCTACGAGCAGTACTTC
CASSPPGGLAVRGGYEQYF
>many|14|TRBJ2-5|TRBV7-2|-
TGTGCCAGCAGCTTATCGGGGGTATCGGAGACCCAGTACTTC
CASSLSGVSETQYF
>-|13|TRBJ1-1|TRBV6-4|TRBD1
TGTGCCAGCAGACAGGGGGTGAACACTGAAGCTTTCTTT
CASRQGVNTEAFF
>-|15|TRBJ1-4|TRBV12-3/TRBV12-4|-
TGTGCCAGCAGTTTAGTGGGCAGGGCTGTAGAAAAACTGTTTTTT
CASSLVGRAVEKLFF
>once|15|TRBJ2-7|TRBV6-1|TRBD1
TGTGCCAGTGGTACTGTGGGGACAGGGGACTACGAGCAGTACTTC
CASGTVGTGDYEQYF
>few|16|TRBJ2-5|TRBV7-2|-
TGTGCCAGCAGCTCACCCCCCCTAGCGTACCAAGAGACCCAGTACTTC
CASSSPPLAYQETQYF
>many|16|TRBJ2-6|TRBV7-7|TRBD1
TGTGCTAGCAGCCCGCGGACAGGGCCGGGGGCCAACGTCCTGACTTTC
CASSPRTGPGANVLTF